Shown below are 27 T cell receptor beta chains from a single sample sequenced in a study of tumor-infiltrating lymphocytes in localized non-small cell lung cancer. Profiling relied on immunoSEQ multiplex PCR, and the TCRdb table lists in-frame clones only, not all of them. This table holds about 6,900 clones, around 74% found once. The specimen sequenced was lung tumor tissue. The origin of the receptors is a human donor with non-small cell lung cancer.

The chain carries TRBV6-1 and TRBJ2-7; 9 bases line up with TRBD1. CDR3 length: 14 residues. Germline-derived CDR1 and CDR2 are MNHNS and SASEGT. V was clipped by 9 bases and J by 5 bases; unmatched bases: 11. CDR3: CASRPGQGINEQYF. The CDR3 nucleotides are TGTGCCAGTCGACCGGGACAGGGAATTAACGAGCAGTACTTC.

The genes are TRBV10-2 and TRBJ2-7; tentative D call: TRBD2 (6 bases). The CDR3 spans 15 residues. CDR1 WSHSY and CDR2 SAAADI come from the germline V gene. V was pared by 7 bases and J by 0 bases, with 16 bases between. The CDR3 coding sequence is TGCGCCAGCATCCCGGAAGCGGGTAGCTCCTACGAGCAGTACTTC. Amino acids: CASIPEAGSSYEQYF.

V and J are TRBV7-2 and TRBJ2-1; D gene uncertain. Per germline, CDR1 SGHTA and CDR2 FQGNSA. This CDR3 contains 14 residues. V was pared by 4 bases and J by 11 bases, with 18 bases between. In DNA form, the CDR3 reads TGTGCCAGCAGCTCAAGCACTACTGGTTTGAAGCAGTTCTTC. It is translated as CASSSSTTGLKQFF.

The DNA of the CDR3 is TGTGCCAGCGGTTCCGGCGGACAGGTTAATTCACCCCTCCACTTT. Translated, it gives CASGSGGQVNSPLHF. V gene TRBV6-1 combines with J gene TRBJ1-6; 7 bases map to TRBD1. This CDR3 is 15 amino acids long. The V gene's germline CDR1 is MNHNS and CDR2 SASEGT. After removal of 8 bases from V and 6 bases from J, the junction contained 10 bases not matched to a gene.

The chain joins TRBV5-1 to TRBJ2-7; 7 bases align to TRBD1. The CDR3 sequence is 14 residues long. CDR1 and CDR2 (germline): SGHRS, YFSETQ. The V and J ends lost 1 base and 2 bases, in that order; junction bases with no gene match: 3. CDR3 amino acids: CASSLWQGAYEQYF. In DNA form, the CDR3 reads TGCGCCAGCAGCTTGTGGCAGGGGGCCTACGAGCAGTACTTC.

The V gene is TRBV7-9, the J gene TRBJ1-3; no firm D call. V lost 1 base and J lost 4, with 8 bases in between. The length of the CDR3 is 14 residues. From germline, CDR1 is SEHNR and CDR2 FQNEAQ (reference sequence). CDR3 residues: CASSLEHSGNTIYF. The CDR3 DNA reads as TGTGCCAGCAGCTTAGAACATTCGGGAAACACCATATATTTT.

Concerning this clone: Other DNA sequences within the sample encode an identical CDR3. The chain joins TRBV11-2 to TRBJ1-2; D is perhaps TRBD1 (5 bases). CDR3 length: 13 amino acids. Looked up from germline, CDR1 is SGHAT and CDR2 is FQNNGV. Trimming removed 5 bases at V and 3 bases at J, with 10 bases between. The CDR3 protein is CASSPGQDYGYTF. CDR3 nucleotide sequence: TGTGCCAGCAGCCCAGGGCAGGACTATGGCTACACCTTC.

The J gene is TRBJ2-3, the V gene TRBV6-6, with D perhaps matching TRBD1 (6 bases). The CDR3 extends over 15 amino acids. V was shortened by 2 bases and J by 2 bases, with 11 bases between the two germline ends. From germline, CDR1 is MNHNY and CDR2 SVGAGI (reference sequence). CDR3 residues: CASSYGQLDTDTQYF. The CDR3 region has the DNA TGTGCCAGCAGTTACGGACAGTTAGACACAGATACGCAGTATTTT.

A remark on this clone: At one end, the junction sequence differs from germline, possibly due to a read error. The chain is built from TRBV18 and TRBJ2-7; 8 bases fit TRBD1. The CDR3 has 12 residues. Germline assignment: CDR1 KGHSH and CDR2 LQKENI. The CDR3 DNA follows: TGTGCCAGCTCACCGGACAGGGCCTCCCTGAGCTTC. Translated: CASSPDRASLSF.

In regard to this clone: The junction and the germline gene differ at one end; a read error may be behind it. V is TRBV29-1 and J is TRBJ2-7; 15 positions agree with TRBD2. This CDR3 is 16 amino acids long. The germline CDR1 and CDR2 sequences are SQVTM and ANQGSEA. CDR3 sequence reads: CSVEDRTSGRAYEQYF. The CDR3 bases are TGCAGCGTTGAAGATAGGACTAGCGGGAGGGCCTACGAGCAATACTTC.

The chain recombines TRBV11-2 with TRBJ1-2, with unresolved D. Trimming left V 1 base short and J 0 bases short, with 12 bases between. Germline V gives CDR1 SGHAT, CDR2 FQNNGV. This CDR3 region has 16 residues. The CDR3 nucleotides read TGTGCCAGCAGCTTAGCGGGTCTGGGAACTAACTATGGCTACACCTTC. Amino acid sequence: CASSLAGLGTNYGYTF.

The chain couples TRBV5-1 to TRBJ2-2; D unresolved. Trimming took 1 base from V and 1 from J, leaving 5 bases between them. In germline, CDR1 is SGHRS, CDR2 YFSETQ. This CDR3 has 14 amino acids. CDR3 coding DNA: TGCGCCAGCAGCTTGCCGCGGAACACCGGGGAGCTGTTTTTT. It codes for CASSLPRNTGELFF. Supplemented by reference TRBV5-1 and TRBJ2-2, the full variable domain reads KAGVTQTPRYLIKTRGQQVTLSCSPISGHRSVSWYQQTPGQGLQFLFEYFSETQRNKGNFPGRFSGRQFSNSRSEMNVSTLELGDSALYLCASSLPRNTGELFFGEGSRLTVL.

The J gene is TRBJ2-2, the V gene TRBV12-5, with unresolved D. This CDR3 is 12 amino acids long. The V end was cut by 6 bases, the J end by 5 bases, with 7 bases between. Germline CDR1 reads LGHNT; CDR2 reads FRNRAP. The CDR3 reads CASGGRTGELFF. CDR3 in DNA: TGTGCTAGTGGGGGAAGAACCGGGGAGCTGTTTTTT.

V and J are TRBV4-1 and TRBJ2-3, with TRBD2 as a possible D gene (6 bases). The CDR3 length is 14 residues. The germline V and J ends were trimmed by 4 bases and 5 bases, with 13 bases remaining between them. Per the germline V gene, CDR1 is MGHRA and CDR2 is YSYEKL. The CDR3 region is CASSLGRRGDTQYF. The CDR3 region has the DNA TGCGCCAGCAGCCTCGGACGGCGGGGAGATACGCAGTATTTT.

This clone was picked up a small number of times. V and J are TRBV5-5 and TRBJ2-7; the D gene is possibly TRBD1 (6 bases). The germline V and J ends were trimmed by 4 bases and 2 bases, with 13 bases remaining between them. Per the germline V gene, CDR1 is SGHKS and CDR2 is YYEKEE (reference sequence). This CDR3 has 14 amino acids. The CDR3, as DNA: TGTGCCAGCAGCGTAGTAACAGGGACCTACGAGCAGTACTTC. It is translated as CASSVVTGTYEQYF. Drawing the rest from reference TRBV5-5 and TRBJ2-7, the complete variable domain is DAGVTQSPTHLIKTRGQQVTLRCSPISGHKSVSWYQQVLGQGPQFIFQYYEKEERGRGNFPDRFSARQFPNYSSELNVNALLLGDSALYLCASSVVTGTYEQYFGPGTRLTVT.

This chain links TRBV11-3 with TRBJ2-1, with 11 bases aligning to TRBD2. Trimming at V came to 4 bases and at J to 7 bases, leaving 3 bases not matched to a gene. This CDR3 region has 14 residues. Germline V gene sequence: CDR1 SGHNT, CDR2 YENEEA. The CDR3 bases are TGTGCCAGCAGCTCTAGCGGGGGGCTTAATGAGCAGTTCTTC. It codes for CASSSSGGLNEQFF.

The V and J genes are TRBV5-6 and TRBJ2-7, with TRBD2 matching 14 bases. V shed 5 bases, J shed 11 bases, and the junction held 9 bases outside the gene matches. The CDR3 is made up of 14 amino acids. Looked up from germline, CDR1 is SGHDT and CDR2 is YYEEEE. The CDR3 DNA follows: TGTGCCAGCAGACCGGGACTAGCGGGAGAATGGGAGTACTTC. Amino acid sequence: CASRPGLAGEWEYF.

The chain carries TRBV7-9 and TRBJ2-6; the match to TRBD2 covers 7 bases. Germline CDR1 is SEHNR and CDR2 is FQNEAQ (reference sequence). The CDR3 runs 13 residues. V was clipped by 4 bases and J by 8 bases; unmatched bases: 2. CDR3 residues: CASSSGGTNVLTF. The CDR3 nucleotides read TGTGCCAGCAGCTCGGGAGGAACCAACGTCCTGACTTTC.

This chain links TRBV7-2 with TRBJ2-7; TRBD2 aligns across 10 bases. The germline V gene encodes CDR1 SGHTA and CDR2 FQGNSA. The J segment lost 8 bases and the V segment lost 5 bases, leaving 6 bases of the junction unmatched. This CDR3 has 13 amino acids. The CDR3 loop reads CASSDLAGVKQYF. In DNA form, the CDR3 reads TGTGCCAGCAGCGACCTAGCGGGAGTAAAGCAGTACTTC.

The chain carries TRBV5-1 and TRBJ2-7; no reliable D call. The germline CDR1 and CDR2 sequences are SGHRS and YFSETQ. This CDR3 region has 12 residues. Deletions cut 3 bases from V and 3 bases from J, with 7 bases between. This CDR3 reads CASSSQDYEQYF. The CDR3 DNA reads TGCGCCAGCAGCTCACAAGACTACGAGCAGTACTTC.

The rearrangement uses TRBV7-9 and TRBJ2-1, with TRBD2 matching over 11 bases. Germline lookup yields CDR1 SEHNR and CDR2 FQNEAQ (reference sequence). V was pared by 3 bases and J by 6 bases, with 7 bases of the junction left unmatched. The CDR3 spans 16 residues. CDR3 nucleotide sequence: TGTGCCAGCAGCTTCAGACTAGCGGGAAGTGGCAATGAGCAGTTCTTC. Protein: CASSFRLAGSGNEQFF. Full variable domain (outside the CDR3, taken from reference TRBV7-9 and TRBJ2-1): DTGVSQNPRHKITKRGQNVTFRCDPISEHNRLYWYRQTLGQGPEFLTYFQNEAQLEKSRLLSDRFSAERPKGSFSTLEIQRTEQGDSAMYLCASSFRLAGSGNEQFFGPGTRLTVL.

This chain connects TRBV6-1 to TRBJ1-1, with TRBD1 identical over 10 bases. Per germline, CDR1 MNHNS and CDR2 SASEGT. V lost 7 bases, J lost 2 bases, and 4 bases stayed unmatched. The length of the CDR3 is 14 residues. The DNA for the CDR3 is TGTGCCAGCACTAGACAGGGGGCCAACACTGAAGCTTTCTTT. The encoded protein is CASTRQGANTEAFF.

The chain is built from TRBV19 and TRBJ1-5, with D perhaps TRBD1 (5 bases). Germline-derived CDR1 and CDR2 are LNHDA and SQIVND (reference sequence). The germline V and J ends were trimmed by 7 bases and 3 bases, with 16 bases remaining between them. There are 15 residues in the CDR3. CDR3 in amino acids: CASKPGTASNQPQHF. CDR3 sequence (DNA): TGTGCCAGTAAGCCCGGGACCGCGTCCAATCAGCCCCAGCATTTT.

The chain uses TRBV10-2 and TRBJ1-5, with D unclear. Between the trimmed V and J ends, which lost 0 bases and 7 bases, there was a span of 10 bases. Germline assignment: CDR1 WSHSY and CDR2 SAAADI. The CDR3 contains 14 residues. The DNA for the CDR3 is TGCGCCAGCAGTGAGTCGACTCTTGGACAGCCCCAGCATTTT. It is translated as CASSESTLGQPQHF.

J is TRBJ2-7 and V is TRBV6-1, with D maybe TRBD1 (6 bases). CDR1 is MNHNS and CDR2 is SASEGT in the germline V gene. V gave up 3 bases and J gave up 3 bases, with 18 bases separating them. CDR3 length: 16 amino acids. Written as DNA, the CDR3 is TGTGCCAGCAGTGATGGGACACCCAACGCCTTCTACGAGCAGTACTTC. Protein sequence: CASSDGTPNAFYEQYF.

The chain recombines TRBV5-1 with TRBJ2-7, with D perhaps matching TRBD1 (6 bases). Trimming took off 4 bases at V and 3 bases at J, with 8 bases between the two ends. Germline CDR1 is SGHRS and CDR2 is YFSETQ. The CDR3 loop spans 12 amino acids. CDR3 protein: CASSPGDYEQYF. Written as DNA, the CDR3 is TGCGCCAGCAGCCCAGGGGACTACGAGCAGTACTTC.

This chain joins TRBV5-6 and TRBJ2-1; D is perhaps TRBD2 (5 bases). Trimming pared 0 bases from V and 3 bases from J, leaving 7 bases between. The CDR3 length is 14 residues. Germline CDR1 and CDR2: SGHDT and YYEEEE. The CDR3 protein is CASSLGLYYNEQFF. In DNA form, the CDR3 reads TGTGCCAGCAGCTTGGGACTATACTACAATGAGCAGTTCTTC.